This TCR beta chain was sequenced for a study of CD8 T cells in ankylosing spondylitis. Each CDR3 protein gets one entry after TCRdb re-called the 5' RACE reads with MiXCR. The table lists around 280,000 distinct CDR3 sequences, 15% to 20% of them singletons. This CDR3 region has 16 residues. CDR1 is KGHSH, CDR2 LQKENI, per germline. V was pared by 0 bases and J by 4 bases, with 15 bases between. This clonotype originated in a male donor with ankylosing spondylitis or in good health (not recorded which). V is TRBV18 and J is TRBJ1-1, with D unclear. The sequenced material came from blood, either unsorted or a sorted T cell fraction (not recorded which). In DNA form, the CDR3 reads TGTGCCAGCTCACCACCGGGAGACACCTTAGGCACTGAAGCTTTCTTT. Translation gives CASSPPGDTLGTEAFF.